The rows below give T cell receptor beta chains drawn from one sample of a study of T cells after yellow fever vaccination. TCRdb fed the 5' RACE reads into MiXCR, producing one record per CDR3 protein. The sample gives a few hundred thousand distinct CDR3 sequences, roughly a fifth of which show up once; roughly an eighth is in the top ten. Sequencing used PBMCs, obtained 15 days after the yellow fever booster vaccination. These receptors were taken from a man aged 25-45 years who received the YFV17D yellow fever vaccine. Both conserved end residues are part of each CDR3. D genes are given only for firm matches. Rows give clone size only sometimes, using once, few, many, or a class for an expanded clone.

J: TRBJ2-1; D: TRBD1; size: few; V: TRBV19; CDR3: CATRTGGNEQFF; DNA: TGTGCCACCAGGACAGGGGGCAATGAGCAGTTCTTC
J: TRBJ2-7; D: -; size: -; V: TRBV20-1; CDR3: CSASYGPRGYEQYF; DNA: TGCAGTGCTAGTTATGGACCGAGGGGCTACGAGCAGTACTTC
J: TRBJ2-1; D: TRBD2; size: -; V: TRBV20-1; CDR3: CSAPNLAGVYNEQFF; DNA: TGCAGTGCTCCCAATCTAGCGGGAGTGTACAATGAGCAGTTCTTC
J: TRBJ2-1; D: -; size: -; V: TRBV3-1; CDR3: CASSRRPYNEQFF; DNA: TGTGCCAGCAGCCGAAGGCCCTACAATGAGCAGTTCTTC
J: TRBJ2-1; D: -; size: -; V: TRBV2; CDR3: CASVWDYRYNEQFF; DNA: TGTGCCAGCGTCTGGGATTACCGTTACAATGAGCAGTTCTTC
J: TRBJ2-7; D: -; size: -; V: TRBV29-1; CDR3: CSVLFFGQGTYEQYF; DNA: -
J: TRBJ2-1; D: TRBD2; size: few; V: TRBV7-9; CDR3: CASSLAASGRHNFF; DNA: TGTGCCAGCAGCTTAGCGGCTAGCGGGCGTCACAACTTCTTC
J: TRBJ2-1; D: TRBD1; size: -; V: TRBV11-2; CDR3: CASSSRDRGRWDEQFF; DNA: TGTGCCAGCAGCTCCCGGGACAGGGGGCGCTGGGATGAGCAGTTCTTC
J: TRBJ1-1; D: TRBD1; size: -; V: TRBV11-2; CDR3: CASSFGSFWTGEAFF; DNA: TGTGCCAGCAGCTTTGGTTCCTTCTGGACAGGAGAAGCTTTCTTT
J: TRBJ1-5; D: -; size: -; V: TRBV7-2; CDR3: CASSPWGDQPQHF; DNA: TGTGCCAGCAGCCCATGGGGGGATCAGCCCCAGCATTTT
J: TRBJ2-1; D: -; size: -; V: TRBV20-1; CDR3: CSARSPSNEQFF; DNA: TGCAGTGCCAGGTCCCCATCCAATGAGCAGTTCTTC
J: TRBJ2-7; D: TRBD1; size: -; V: TRBV4-2; CDR3: CASTPTGGNYEQYF; DNA: TGTGCCAGCACCCCGACAGGGGGAAACTACGAGCAGTACTTC
J: TRBJ1-2; D: -; size: -; V: TRBV12-3/TRBV12-4; CDR3: CASIPSDGSDYGYTF; DNA: TGTGCCAGCATCCCATCCGATGGGTCGGACTATGGCTACACCTTC
J: TRBJ1-1; D: -; size: few; V: TRBV28; CDR3: CASSLNSDEAFF; DNA: TGTGCCAGCAGTTTAAATTCAGATGAAGCTTTCTTT
J: TRBJ2-4; D: -; size: few; V: TRBV20-1; CDR3: CSAADLNIQYF; DNA: TGCAGTGCTGCTGACTTAAACATTCAGTACTTC
J: TRBJ2-7; D: -; size: -; V: TRBV12-3/TRBV12-4; CDR3: CASSAKYLYEQYF; DNA: TGTGCCAGCAGCGCCAAATACCTTTACGAGCAGTACTTC
J: TRBJ2-1; D: TRBD2; size: -; V: TRBV19; CDR3: CASSTNLAGAYNEQFF; DNA: TGTGCCAGTAGTACTAATCTAGCGGGAGCCTACAATGAGCAGTTCTTC
J: TRBJ2-3; D: -; size: many; V: TRBV6-9; CDR3: CASTAAGAGLDTQYF; DNA: TGTGCCAGCACCGCCGCCGGGGCAGGTTTAGATACGCAGTATTTT
J: TRBJ2-1; D: -; size: few; V: TRBV7-3; CDR3: CASSFGRDEQFF; DNA: TGTGCCAGCAGCTTTGGTCGGGATGAGCAGTTCTTC
J: TRBJ2-3; D: TRBD2; size: -; V: TRBV20-1; CDR3: CSARSPGLAGLDTQYF; DNA: TGTAGTGCTAGATCTCCGGGACTAGCGGGCCTAGATACGCAGTATTTT
J: TRBJ2-3; D: TRBD1; size: -; V: TRBV5-1; CDR3: CASSRQGPSTDTQYF; DNA: TGCGCCAGCAGCCGACAGGGCCCTAGCACAGATACGCAGTATTTT
J: TRBJ2-1; D: -; size: -; V: TRBV28; CDR3: CASSLLARNNEQFF; DNA: TGTGCCAGCAGTTTATTGGCTAGGAACAATGAGCAGTTCTTC
J: TRBJ2-1; D: -; size: few; V: TRBV12-3/TRBV12-4; CDR3: CASSLSRHNEQFF; DNA: TGTGCCAGCAGTTTGTCAAGACACAATGAGCAGTTCTTC
J: TRBJ2-5; D: TRBD2; size: few; V: TRBV4-1; CDR3: CASSQVGQGGLAAMGQETQYF; DNA: TGCGCCAGCAGCCAAGTAGGGCAAGGGGGACTAGCGGCCATGGGACAAGAGACCCAGTACTTC
J: TRBJ2-3; D: -; size: few; V: TRBV7-2; CDR3: CASSLVTGLTDTQYF; DNA: TGTGCCAGCAGCTTAGTGACGGGACTCACAGATACGCAGTATTTT
J: TRBJ2-1; D: -; size: -; V: TRBV25-1; CDR3: CASSPSTGF; DNA: TGTGCCAGCAGTCCTTCAACAGGCTTC
J: TRBJ2-7; D: -; size: few; V: TRBV6-6; CDR3: CASTRRDEQYF; DNA: TGTGCCAGTACCAGAAGGGACGAGCAGTACTTC
J: TRBJ2-5; D: -; size: -; V: TRBV27; CDR3: CASSYGLFGETQYF; DNA: TGTGCCAGCAGTTACGGGCTCTTCGGAGAGACCCAGTACTTC
J: TRBJ2-7; D: TRBD2; size: -; V: TRBV5-1; CDR3: CASSPAGSGRQGYEQYF; DNA: TGCGCCAGCAGCCCCGCGGGTAGCGGGAGGCAAGGATACGAGCAGTACTTC
J: TRBJ2-1; D: TRBD2; size: few; V: TRBV5-1; CDR3: CASSYGTTVHNEQFF; DNA: TGCGCCAGCAGCTATGGGACTACAGTCCACAATGAGCAGTTCTTC
J: TRBJ2-1; D: TRBD1; size: many; V: TRBV9; CDR3: CASSNRDSVENEQFF; DNA: TGTGCCAGCAGCAATCGGGACAGTGTGGAGAATGAGCAGTTCTTC
J: TRBJ2-7; D: -; size: -; V: TRBV23-1; CDR3: CASSRATRTHYEQYF; DNA: TGCGCCAGCAGTCGGGCGACTAGGACTCACTACGAGCAGTACTTC
J: TRBJ2-7; D: -; size: -; V: TRBV5-6; CDR3: CASSLVGIGEQYF; DNA: TGTGCCAGCAGCTTGGTGGGGATTGGGGAGCAGTACTTC
J: TRBJ2-3; D: -; size: few; V: TRBV29-1; CDR3: CSVLSARTDTQYF; DNA: TGCAGCGTTTTAAGCGCCCGCACAGATACGCAGTATTTT
J: TRBJ2-1; D: TRBD2; size: -; V: TRBV12-3/TRBV12-4; CDR3: CASSLSWGLAGNEQFF; DNA: TGTGCCAGCAGTTTAAGCTGGGGACTAGCGGGCAATGAGCAGTTCTTC
J: TRBJ2-1; D: -; size: few; V: TRBV5-1; CDR3: CASSFSGEAYNEQFF; DNA: TGCGCCAGCAGCTTTTCCGGGGAAGCCTACAATGAGCAGTTCTTC
J: TRBJ1-1; D: -; size: few; V: TRBV18; CDR3: CASSPLGLGNTEAFF; DNA: TGTGCCAGCTCACCCTTGGGACTCGGGAACACTGAAGCTTTCTTT
J: TRBJ1-2; D: -; size: few; V: TRBV18; CDR3: CASSPLLGGYTF; DNA: TGTGCCAGCTCACCACTTCTGGGTGGCTACACCTTC
J: TRBJ1-1; D: -; size: few; V: TRBV7-2; CDR3: CASSLLPLEAFF; DNA: TGTGCCAGCAGCTTACTCCCACTTGAAGCTTTCTTT
J: TRBJ1-1; D: -; size: -; V: TRBV7-6; CDR3: CASSPRAAGEAFF; DNA: TGTGCCAGCAGCCCCCGGGCAGCGGGGGAAGCTTTCTTT
J: TRBJ2-3; D: TRBD2; size: few; V: TRBV29-1; CDR3: CSVVGQLAADTQYF; DNA: TGCAGCGTCGTCGGGCAGCTAGCGGCAGATACGCAGTATTTT
J: TRBJ2-1; D: TRBD2; size: few; V: TRBV11-2; CDR3: CASTPPGGNEQFF; DNA: TGTGCCAGCACCCCCCCCGGGGGGAATGAGCAGTTCTTC
J: TRBJ2-2; D: -; size: few; V: TRBV18; CDR3: CASSPPSGRDTGELFF; DNA: TGTGCCAGCTCACCACCGTCGGGGCGTGACACCGGGGAGCTGTTTTTT
J: TRBJ2-7; D: -; size: -; V: TRBV20-1; CDR3: CSARKGDKVYEQYF; DNA: TGCAGTGCTAGAAAGGGGGATAAGGTCTACGAGCAGTACTTC
J: TRBJ1-1; D: -; size: few; V: TRBV7-2; CDR3: CASSLEGRPNTEAFF; DNA: TGTGCCAGCAGCTTAGAGGGCAGGCCGAACACTGAAGCTTTCTTT
J: TRBJ2-5; D: -; size: few; V: TRBV7-9; CDR3: CASSLARALQETQYF; DNA: TGTGCCAGCAGCTTAGCGCGGGCACTTCAAGAGACCCAGTACTTC
J: TRBJ2-7; D: TRBD1; size: -; V: TRBV10-3; CDR3: CAISEAPGTGASEQDF; DNA: TGTGCCATCAGTGAGGCCCCCGGGACAGGGGCCTCCGAGCAGGACTTC
J: TRBJ2-3; D: -; size: few; V: TRBV24-1; CDR3: CATSDLRTDTDTQYF; DNA: TGTGCCACCAGTGATTTAAGGACAGACACAGATACGCAGTATTTT
J: TRBJ2-1; D: TRBD2; size: many; V: TRBV3-1; CDR3: CASSDRTSGRVFF; DNA: TGTGCCAGCAGCGACCGGACTAGCGGGAGGGTCTTCTTC
J: TRBJ2-7; D: TRBD1; size: -; V: TRBV27; CDR3: CASSLGGQGREQYF; DNA: TGTGCCAGCAGTTTAGGGGGACAGGGACGAGAGCAGTACTTC
J: TRBJ2-7; D: -; size: -; V: TRBV6-1; CDR3: CASSAPTQFYEQYF; DNA: TGTGCCAGCAGTGCCCCGACCCAATTTTACGAGCAGTACTTC
J: TRBJ2-3; D: TRBD2; size: few; V: TRBV15; CDR3: CATSRFGASGRGTQYF; DNA: TGTGCCACCAGCAGATTTGGGGCTAGCGGGAGGGGTACGCAGTATTTT
J: TRBJ2-7; D: -; size: -; V: TRBV20-1; CDR3: CSASDRGAGAYEQYF; DNA: TGCAGTGCTAGTGATCGGGGAGCAGGGGCCTACGAGCAGTACTTC
J: TRBJ1-2; D: -; size: few; V: TRBV12-3/TRBV12-4; CDR3: CASSLNHGYTF; DNA: TGTGCCAGCAGTTTAAATCATGGCTACACCTTC
J: TRBJ2-1; D: TRBD2; size: -; V: TRBV3-1; CDR3: CASSPPARLAGDGNEQFF; DNA: TGTGCCAGCAGCCCACCCGCTCGACTAGCGGGAGACGGGAATGAGCAGTTCTTC
J: TRBJ1-1; D: -; size: few; V: TRBV7-9; CDR3: CASSFQQINTEAFF; DNA: TGTGCCAGCAGCTTCCAACAGATAAACACTGAAGCTTTCTTT
J: TRBJ1-5; D: TRBD1; size: -; V: TRBV12-3/TRBV12-4; CDR3: CATTRPGGWQPQHF; DNA: TGTGCCACGACCCGACCAGGGGGTTGGCAGCCCCAGCATTTT